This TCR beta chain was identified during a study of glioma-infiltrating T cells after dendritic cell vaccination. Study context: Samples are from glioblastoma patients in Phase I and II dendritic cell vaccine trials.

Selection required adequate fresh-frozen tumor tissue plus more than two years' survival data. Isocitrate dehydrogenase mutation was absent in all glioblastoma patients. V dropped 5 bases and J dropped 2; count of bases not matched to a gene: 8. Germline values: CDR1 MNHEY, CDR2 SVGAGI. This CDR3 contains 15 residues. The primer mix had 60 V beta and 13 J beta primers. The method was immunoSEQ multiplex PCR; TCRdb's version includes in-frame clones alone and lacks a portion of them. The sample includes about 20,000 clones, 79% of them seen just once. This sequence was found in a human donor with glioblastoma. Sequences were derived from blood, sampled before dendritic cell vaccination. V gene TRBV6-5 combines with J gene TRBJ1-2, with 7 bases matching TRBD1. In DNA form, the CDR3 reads TGTGCCAGCAGTGCGCAGGGGGTACAAAACTATGGCTACACCTTC. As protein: CASSAQGVQNYGYTF.